These 26 T cell receptor beta chains were sequenced from one sample in a study of beta chain features in type 1 diabetes. As every portion of the isolated RNA was reverse transcribed, the sequencing read expressed TCRB transcripts. Assay: immunoSEQ multiplex PCR; the TCRdb copy retains only in-frame clones and omits some. This sample has 860,000 or so clones, with roughly 15% found just once. The sample was naive CD4+ T cells from blood. The source is a woman under 30 in good health.

The V call is TRBV4-2, the J call TRBJ2-5, with 11 bases identical to TRBD2. This CDR3 comprises 15 residues. Germline V gene lookup returns CDR1 LGHNA and CDR2 YNFKEQ. After removal of 4 bases from V and 4 bases from J, the junction contained 5 bases not matched to a gene. The CDR3 nucleotides read TGTGCCAGCAGCCCACTAGCGGGAGAGCCAGAGACCCAGTACTTC. As protein: CASSPLAGEPETQYF.

This clone has more than one count but fewer than ten. V gene TRBV20-1 combines with J gene TRBJ2-5; no firm D call. Germline CDR1 is DFQATT and CDR2 is SNEGSKA (reference sequence). CDR3 size: 10 residues. Between the trimmed V and J ends, which lost 7 bases and 4 bases, there was a span of 7 bases. CDR3: CSGWGETQYF. In DNA, the CDR3 is TGCAGTGGTTGGGGAGAGACCCAGTACTTC.

This clone has only a few counts. The sample holds other DNA sequences that translate to the same CDR3. The CDR3 DNA follows: TGTGCCAGCAGTTTACTCACAGATACGCAGTATTTT. Protein sequence: CASSLLTDTQYF. The chain is built from TRBV28 and TRBJ2-3; D is uncertain. The germline V and J ends were trimmed by 2 bases and 2 bases, with 2 bases remaining between them. Germline CDR1 and CDR2: MDHEN and SYDVKM. The CDR3 is made up of 12 amino acids.

The CDR3 nucleotides are TGTGCCAGCGGCTATTCCGGGACTAGCGATTCGGTGGGTGAGCAGTTCTTC. It is translated as CASGYSGTSDSVGEQFF. The chain employs TRBV27 and TRBJ2-1; TRBD2 agrees at 10 bases. Germline CDR1 is MNHEY and CDR2 is SMNVEV (reference sequence). Trimming took 8 bases from V and 9 from J; bases not matched to a gene: 19. The CDR3 runs to 17 residues.

This clone showed up just a few times. The J gene is TRBJ2-2, the V gene TRBV6-5, with 9 nucleotides matching TRBD2. J lost 5 bases, V lost 2 bases, and 6 bases had no gene match. Germline CDR1 is MNHEY and CDR2 is SVGAGI. CDR3 size: 16 residues. The CDR3 reads CASSYEAGGRTGELFF. The CDR3 DNA reads TGTGCCAGCAGTTACGAAGCGGGAGGTCGTACCGGGGAGCTGTTTTTT.

This clone has more than one count but fewer than ten. The chain is built from TRBV18 and TRBJ2-5; 8 bases map to TRBD1. The J call may not be correct, given that the DNA end is closer to TRBJ2-7. The CDR3 covers 15 residues. Germline CDR1 reads KGHSH; CDR2 reads LQKENI. The CDR3 protein is CASSPWTGSSYEQYF. In nucleotides, the CDR3 is TGTGCCAGCTCACCATGGACAGGGAGCTCCTACGAGCAGTACTTC.

This clone was observed a handful of times. The gene calls are TRBV18 and TRBJ1-5; D remains ambiguous. CDR1 is KGHSH and CDR2 is LQKENI in the germline V gene. Trimming took 6 bases from V and 4 from J, leaving 10 bases between them. The CDR3 covers 13 residues. The CDR3 region has the DNA TGTGCCAGCTCCAACGTGGGAAATCAGCCCCAGCATTTT. Amino acids: CASSNVGNQPQHF.

This clone was found many times. The chain is built from TRBV7-9 and TRBJ1-5; TRBD1 might be the D (5 bases). Trimming shortened V by 5 bases and J by 5 bases, and 7 bases separated the two germline ends. The germline gives CDR1 SEHNR, CDR2 FQNEAQ (reference sequence). CDR3 size: 12 residues. CDR3 in DNA: TGTGCCAGCAGCCAACAGGATCAGCCCCAGCATTTT. Its translation: CASSQQDQPQHF.

This clone was observed a few times. V and J are TRBV9 and TRBJ2-1; tentatively, D is TRBD2 (5 bases). Germline V gives CDR1 SGDLS, CDR2 YYNGEE. V lost 4 bases and J lost 6, with 17 bases in between. The CDR3 runs to 15 residues. The CDR3 DNA sequence: TGTGCCAGCAGCCAGAACGGGGAGTTCGGCAATGAGCAGTTCTTC. It translates to CASSQNGEFGNEQFF.

In regard to this clone: Other DNA variants within this sample encode the same CDR3. The chain combines TRBV9 with TRBJ2-1; no definite D call. The CDR3 is 12 residues long. The germline V gene has CDR1 SGDLS and CDR2 YYNGEE. V was trimmed by 4 bases and J by 5 bases, leaving 7 bases between them. CDR3 sequence reads: CASSRTDNEQFF. The CDR3 nucleotides read TGTGCCAGCAGCCGGACCGACAATGAGCAGTTCTTC.

The gene calls are TRBV2 and TRBJ1-5, with D possibly being TRBD1 (5 bases). Germline loops: CDR1 SNHLY, CDR2 FYNNEI. V lost 4 bases and J lost 5, with 15 bases in between. The CDR3 spans 15 residues. The CDR3, as DNA: TGTGCCAGCAGTGGAGGGGAGAGGGCGCATCAGCCCCAGCATTTT. Its translation: CASSGGERAHQPQHF.

This clone turned up a few times. V and J are TRBV5-1 and TRBJ2-5; 8 bases are a match to TRBD1. The V segment lost 5 bases and the J segment 4 bases; nucleotides outside the gene matches: 4. Per the germline V gene, CDR1 is SGHRS and CDR2 is YFSETQ. The CDR3 has 13 amino acids. The CDR3 reads CASRAGQGETQYF. CDR3 bases: TGCGCCAGCAGAGCCGGACAGGGAGAGACCCAGTACTTC.

V gene TRBV19 combines with J gene TRBJ2-2; a weak D match, TRBD1 (5 bases). Between the trimmed V and J ends, which lost 6 bases and 3 bases, there was a span of 8 bases. The CDR3 consists of 13 residues. CDR1 LNHDA and CDR2 SQIVND come from the germline V gene (reference sequence). CDR3 DNA sequence: TGTGCCAGTAGGGACATACACACCGGGGAGCTGTTTTTT. Translating it yields CASRDIHTGELFF.

The V gene is TRBV2, the J gene TRBJ2-2, with a weak D call TRBD2 (6 bases). Between the trimmed V and J ends, which lost 7 bases and 0 bases, there was a span of 9 bases. This CDR3 has 14 residues. From germline, CDR1 is SNHLY and CDR2 FYNNEI. The CDR3 coding sequence is TGTGCCAGCAAATTAGCGGCGAACACCGGGGAGCTGTTTTTT. It codes for CASKLAANTGELFF.

In this sample, this clone turned up a few times. This chain uses TRBV18 with TRBJ1-2; TRBD1 agrees at 8 bases. Trimming took 6 bases from V and 5 from J; bases not matched to a gene: 8. The CDR3 covers 14 residues. Germline-derived CDR1 and CDR2 are KGHSH and LQKENI. CDR3 amino acids: CASSQMGTGYGYTF. CDR3 in DNA: TGTGCCAGCTCCCAAATGGGGACAGGATATGGCTACACCTTC. Based on the CDR3 plus reference TRBV18 and TRBJ1-2, the full variable domain is NAGVMQNPRHLVRRRGQEARLRCSPMKGHSHVYWYRQLPEEGLKFMVYLQKENIIDESGMPKERFSAEFPKEGPSILRIQQVVRGDSAAYFCASSQMGTGYGYTFGSGTRLTVV.

V gene TRBV10-3 combines with J gene TRBJ2-5; 10 nucleotides align to TRBD1. V shed 6 bases and J 3 bases; nucleotides not matched to a gene: 16. Germline V gives CDR1 ENHRY, CDR2 SYGVKD. This CDR3 is built from 18 residues. The CDR3 loop reads CAISPHLGQGGRKETQYF. The CDR3 DNA follows: TGTGCCATCAGCCCCCACCTTGGACAGGGGGGCAGGAAAGAGACCCAGTACTTC.

The chain uses TRBV28 and TRBJ2-4; either TRBD1 or TRBD2 may supply D (6 bases each). Trimming stripped 5 bases from V and 7 bases from J, with 12 bases between. Germline values: CDR1 MDHEN, CDR2 SYDVKM. The CDR3 consists of 13 residues. The CDR3 spells CASSTPGANIQYF. DNA for the CDR3: TGTGCCAGCAGTACCCCGGGGGCGAACATTCAGTACTTC. Complete variable domain (other parts from reference TRBV28 and TRBJ2-4): DVKVTQSSRYLVKRTGEKVFLECVQDMDHENMFWYRQDPGLGLRLIYFSYDVKMKEKGDIPEGYSVSREKKERFSLILESASTNQTSMYLCASSTPGANIQYFGAGTRLSVL.

J is TRBJ2-1 and V is TRBV5-1; 7 nucleotides match TRBD1. In germline, CDR1 is SGHRS, CDR2 YFSETQ. Trimming at V came to 3 bases and at J to 3 bases, leaving 9 bases not matched to a gene. The CDR3 length is 16 residues. The CDR3 protein is CASSSNRDSSYNEQFF. The CDR3 DNA reads TGCGCCAGCAGCTCGAACCGGGACAGCAGCTACAATGAGCAGTTCTTC.

The CDR3 DNA reads as TGTGCCAGCAGTTACTCGTTCGGTCAGCCCCAGCATTTT. Amino acid sequence: CASSYSFGQPQHF. V is TRBV6-5 and J is TRBJ1-5; no clear D. With 0 bases removed from V and 6 bases from J, the gap between germline ends came to 6 bases. CDR3 length equals 13 residues. Germline V CDR1 and CDR2: MNHEY, SVGAGI.

The chain has TRBV7-2 and TRBJ1-1; no clear D gene. V lost 5 bases and J 2 bases, leaving 12 bases between the germline ends. The CDR3 runs 14 residues. CDR1 and CDR2 (germline): SGHTA, FQGNSA. The CDR3 region is CASSNYKRNTEAFF. CDR3 DNA sequence: TGTGCCAGCAGCAACTACAAGAGAAACACTGAAGCTTTCTTT. The full variable domain, in which reference TRBV7-2 and TRBJ1-1 provide the parts outside the CDR3, is GAGVSQSPSNKVTEKGKDVELRCDPISGHTALYWYRQSLGQGLEFLIYFQGNSAPDKSGLPSDRFSAERTGGSVSTLTIQRTQQEDSAVYLCASSNYKRNTEAFFGQGTRLTVV.

This clone was observed a few times. This specimen includes other DNA sequences encoding the same CDR3. In DNA, the CDR3 is TGCGCCAGCAGCCAAGGACTAGCGGGAGGCACAGATACGCAGTATTTT. Protein product: CASSQGLAGGTDTQYF. J is TRBJ2-3 and V is TRBV4-3; 12 bases are a match to TRBD2. This CDR3 comprises 16 residues. The germline V gene encodes CDR1 LGHNA and CDR2 YSLEER. Losses at the gene ends were 1 base for V and 1 base for J; bases not matched to a gene: 0.

This chain uses TRBV4-2 with TRBJ2-7, with TRBD2 identical over 7 bases. V shed 1 base and J 2 bases; nucleotides not matched to a gene: 8. The V gene's germline CDR1 is LGHNA and CDR2 YNFKEQ. The CDR3 covers 16 residues. The DNA of the CDR3 is TGTGCCAGCAGCCAAGTCACTAGCGCTACACCCTACGAGCAGTACTTC. It is translated as CASSQVTSATPYEQYF.

This clone was picked up a small number of times. The CDR3: CASSDPGGGRPYEQYF. CDR3 bases: TGTGCCAGCAGTGATCCCGGGGGGGGTAGGCCTTACGAGCAGTACTTC. V gene TRBV25-1 combines with J gene TRBJ2-7; TRBD2 matches at 8 bases. V shed 3 bases, J shed 4 bases, and the junction held 11 bases outside the gene matches. This CDR3 spans 16 amino acids. In germline, CDR1 is MGHDK, CDR2 SYGVNS.

This clone was picked up one time. This chain uses TRBV11-3 with TRBJ2-5; the match to TRBD2 covers 12 bases. Germline V CDR1 and CDR2: SGHNT, YENEEA. The CDR3 loop spans 20 amino acids. V was pared by 1 base and J by 3 bases, with 15 bases of the junction left unmatched. CDR3 sequence: CASSLGSGLAGGPGEETQYF. Written as DNA, the CDR3 is TGTGCCAGCAGCTTAGGTTCGGGGCTAGCGGGAGGGCCGGGGGAAGAGACCCAGTACTTC.

This clone was seen a few times. This chain links TRBV5-4 with TRBJ2-7; 8 bases align to TRBD2. In germline, CDR1 is SGHNT, CDR2 YYREEE (reference sequence). The CDR3 covers 14 residues. V dropped 3 bases and J dropped 2; count of bases not matched to a gene: 4. In nucleotides, the CDR3 is TGTGCCAGCAGCTGGGCGGGACTAGCCTACGAGCAGTACTTC. Translation gives CASSWAGLAYEQYF.

There are a few counts of this clone. This chain uses TRBV19 with TRBJ2-7; D remains unclear. V lost 6 bases to trimming and J lost 3 bases, with 15 bases between them. CDR1 and CDR2 from the germline V gene are LNHDA and SQIVND (reference sequence). CDR3 length: 14 amino acids. CDR3 in DNA: TGTGCCAGTAGCCTCGATCCTCAGAGCTACGAGCAGTACTTC. Translated: CASSLDPQSYEQYF. Full variable domain (outside the CDR3, taken from reference TRBV19 and TRBJ2-7): DGGITQSPKYLFRKEGQNVTLSCEQNLNHDAMYWYRQDPGQGLRLIYYSQIVNDFQKGDIAEGYSVSREKKESFPLTVTSAQKNPTAFYLCASSLDPQSYEQYFGPGTRLTVT.